This TCR beta chain was documented in a study of OX40 agonist ivuxolimab in advanced cancers. Study context: All patients had ivuxolimab intravenously every 2 weeks at 0.01 to 10 mg/kg.

The V gene lost 6 bases and the J gene lost 1 base, with 10 bases spanning the gap. Germline loops: CDR1 KGHSH, CDR2 LQKENI. The CDR3 loop spans 14 amino acids. Measured with immunoSEQ multiplex PCR; TCRdb has only the in-frame clones, and not every one. The table records approximately 81,000 clones, about 93% of them present only once. Sample: CD4+ or CD8+ T cells sorted from blood, taken in a trial of the OX40 agonist ivuxolimab. The origin of this receptor is an adult with an advanced solid tumor such as melanoma, head and neck, liver or kidney cancer. The V gene is TRBV18, the J gene TRBJ1-3, with D uncertain. CDR3 sequence (DNA): TGTGCCAGCTCGCAACAGCTTTCTGGAAACACCATATATTTT. Its translation: CASSQQLSGNTIYF.